One and the same sample provided the 18 T cell receptor beta chains below, sequenced in a study of pediatric ulcerative colitis. Assay: immunoSEQ multiplex PCR; the TCRdb copy retains only in-frame clones and omits some. The data contain under 20,000 clones, 65% to 75% of them seen just once; the ten biggest clones take up roughly 3.1%. The rectum was sampled with one to two pinch biopsies at colonoscopy. The sequenced material came from gut tissue. These receptors all come from a girl between 10 and 17 years old with moderate ulcerative colitis.

This clone was seen a few times. The chain recombines TRBV19 with TRBJ2-1; D unclear. Trimming took 3 bases from V and 4 from J, leaving 13 bases between them. The CDR3 has 15 residues. Per germline, CDR1 LNHDA and CDR2 SQIVND (reference sequence). The CDR3 DNA is TGTGCCAGTAGTATTCAGCAAAAGGATTACAATGAGCAGTTCTTC. Its protein product is CASSIQQKDYNEQFF.

This chain uses TRBV19 with TRBJ1-1; D is possibly TRBD1 (5 bases). V lost 3 bases, J lost 2 bases, and 16 bases lay in between. Germline lookup yields CDR1 LNHDA and CDR2 SQIVND (reference sequence). The CDR3 runs to 16 residues. The chain's CDR3 is CASSIHTGTGNTEAFF. Here the CDR3 DNA reads TGTGCCAGTAGTATCCACACCGGGACGGGTAACACTGAAGCTTTCTTT.

The chain uses TRBV19 and TRBJ2-1; D is unclear. Germline CDR1 and CDR2: LNHDA and SQIVND (reference sequence). Trimming stripped 1 base from V and 8 bases from J, with 6 bases between. The CDR3 spans 12 residues. The CDR3 loop is CASSIVEHEQFF. The CDR3 DNA follows: TGTGCCAGTAGTATAGTAGAACATGAGCAGTTCTTC.

The rearrangement joins TRBV5-1 to TRBJ1-5; tentative D call: TRBD1 (5 bases). Germline V gives CDR1 SGHRS, CDR2 YFSETQ. Trimming shortened V by 1 base and J by 0 bases, and 8 bases separated the two germline ends. There are 15 residues in the CDR3. The CDR3 sequence is CASSLRGDSNQPQHF. The CDR3 DNA reads TGCGCCAGCAGCTTGCGGGGGGATAGCAATCAGCCCCAGCATTTT.

The chain carries TRBV18 and TRBJ2-1; TRBD2 matches 7 bases. V was pared by 4 bases and J by 10 bases, with 10 bases of the junction left unmatched. The CDR3 covers 14 residues. Looked up from germline, CDR1 is KGHSH and CDR2 is LQKENI. In DNA form, the CDR3 reads TGTGCCAGCTCACGGGACTACCCAACACAAGAGCAGTTCTTC. The encoded protein is CASSRDYPTQEQFF.

This clone occurred a few times. The J gene is TRBJ1-1, the V gene TRBV30, with unresolved D. The CDR3 extends over 11 amino acids. Trimming removed 0 bases from V and 5 bases from J, with 4 bases in between. The V gene's germline CDR1 is GTSNPN and CDR2 SVGIG (reference sequence). CDR3 residues: CAWSVQTEAFF. Written as DNA, the CDR3 is TGTGCCTGGAGTGTACAGACTGAAGCTTTCTTT.

J is TRBJ2-3 and V is TRBV10-3; TRBD2 matches at 13 bases. CDR1 and CDR2 (germline): ENHRY, SYGVKD. The CDR3 is 19 residues long. V trimming: 4 bases; J trimming: 4 bases; junction bases outside the gene matches: 14. The CDR3 DNA reads as TGTGCCATCAGTGCCCCCCCTACTAGCGGGGGGGCAAGGCCAGATACGCAGTATTTT. This translates into CAISAPPTSGGARPDTQYF.

The V gene is TRBV6-1, the J gene TRBJ1-3, with 9 bases aligning to TRBD1. Trimming cost V 7 bases and J 1 base; bases outside gene matches: 5. The V gene's germline CDR1 is MNHNS and CDR2 SASEGT. The CDR3 contains 15 residues. CDR3 protein: CASTLGTGSGNTIYF. In nucleotides, the CDR3 is TGTGCCAGCACTCTTGGGACAGGGTCTGGAAACACCATATATTTT.

In this sample, this clone is large. The chain has TRBV6-5 and TRBJ2-2, with D unresolved. The CDR3 loop spans 14 amino acids. Germline V gives CDR1 MNHEY, CDR2 SVGAGI. The germline V and J ends were trimmed by 2 bases and 9 bases, with 13 bases remaining between them. The CDR3 DNA follows: TGTGCCAGCAGTTACGACCGGGTTTACAGGGAGCTGTTTTTT. It is translated as CASSYDRVYRELFF.

Only a few counts were recorded for this clone. The same CDR3 also results from other DNA sequences found in this sample. The chain uses TRBV10-3 and TRBJ1-3; D perhaps matches TRBD1 (5 bases). The CDR3 spans 14 residues. V was cut by 4 bases and J by 0 bases, with 7 bases left in between. Germline V gene lookup returns CDR1 ENHRY and CDR2 SYGVKD. The CDR3 protein is CAISGTNSGNTIYF. The CDR3 bases are TGTGCCATCAGTGGGACAAACTCTGGAAACACCATATATTTT.

The gene calls are TRBV5-8 and TRBJ2-1; no firm D call. Trimming pared 3 bases from V and 2 bases from J, leaving 3 bases between. Looked up from germline, CDR1 is SGHTS and CDR2 is YDEGEE. The CDR3 is 12 residues long. The CDR3 region has the DNA TGTGCCAGCAGCTCCGCCTACAATGAGCAGTTCTTC. Translation: CASSSAYNEQFF. Supplemented by reference TRBV5-8 and TRBJ2-1, the full variable domain reads EAGVTQSPTHLIKTRGQQATLRCSPISGHTSVYWYQQALGLGLQFLLWYDEGEERNRGNFPPRFSGRQFPNYSSELNVNALELEDSALYLCASSSAYNEQFFGPGTRLTVL.

The chain uses TRBV5-8 and TRBJ1-2; D is unresolved. The length of the CDR3 is 12 residues. V lost 2 bases, J lost 0 bases, and 2 bases lay in between. CDR1 SGHTS and CDR2 YDEGEE come from the germline V gene. The CDR3 region is CASSLANYGYTF. Written as DNA, the CDR3 is TGTGCCAGCAGCTTAGCTAACTATGGCTACACCTTC.

This chain uses TRBV5-1 with TRBJ2-1, with a weak D call TRBD2 (5 bases). Trimming pared 0 bases from V and 2 bases from J, leaving 12 bases between. Germline V gives CDR1 SGHRS, CDR2 YFSETQ. This CDR3 has 16 residues. CDR3 protein: CASSLVGAEAYNEQFF. CDR3 in DNA: TGCGCCAGCAGCTTGGTTGGAGCGGAAGCCTACAATGAGCAGTTCTTC.

This clone was recorded a few times. The chain couples TRBV4-1 to TRBJ1-2; no clear D gene. Deletions cut 0 bases from V and 6 bases from J, with 11 bases between. CDR3 size: 14 residues. Germline V CDR1 and CDR2: MGHRA, YSYEKL. Here the CDR3 DNA reads TGCGCCAGCAGCCAAGAAGACGGGCCGCATGGCTACACCTTC. Encoded protein: CASSQEDGPHGYTF.

This chain uses TRBV28 with TRBJ1-3, with a possible D match to TRBD1 (6 bases). This CDR3 spans 15 amino acids. Per the germline V gene, CDR1 is MDHEN and CDR2 is SYDVKM. Deletions cut 3 bases from V and 2 bases from J, with 11 bases between. The CDR3 here is CASSFGGLPGNTIYF. The DNA of the CDR3 is TGTGCCAGCAGTTTCGGGGGGCTGCCTGGAAACACCATATATTTT.

CDR3 region: CASSVNKEGGIYEQYF. CDR3 DNA: TGTGCCAGCAGCGTAAATAAGGAGGGAGGGATTTACGAGCAGTACTTC. V is TRBV9 and J is TRBJ2-7; 7 nucleotides match TRBD2. This CDR3 has 16 residues. CDR1 is SGDLS, CDR2 YYNGEE, per germline. V gave up 1 base and J gave up 4 bases; unmatched junction bases: 11.

The CDR3 sequence: CSVEDRSLAGGQETQYF. The DNA for the CDR3 is TGCAGCGTTGAAGATCGCTCACTAGCGGGAGGGCAAGAGACCCAGTACTTC. The rearrangement joins TRBV29-1 to TRBJ2-5; TRBD2 agrees at 13 bases. The CDR3 loop spans 17 amino acids. The V segment lost 0 bases and the J segment 2 bases; nucleotides outside the gene matches: 6. CDR1 SQVTM and CDR2 ANQGSEA come from the germline V gene.

This clone was seen a few times. The chain couples TRBV28 to TRBJ2-7, with D possibly called TRBD1 or TRBD2 (5 bases each). The V end lost 3 bases, the J end lost 0 bases, and 9 bases lay between the germline ends. Germline CDR1 MDHEN, CDR2 SYDVKM. The CDR3 spans 14 residues. The CDR3 sequence: CASSFPGSSYEQYF. The CDR3 region has the DNA TGTGCCAGCAGTTTCCCAGGGAGCTCCTACGAGCAGTACTTC.